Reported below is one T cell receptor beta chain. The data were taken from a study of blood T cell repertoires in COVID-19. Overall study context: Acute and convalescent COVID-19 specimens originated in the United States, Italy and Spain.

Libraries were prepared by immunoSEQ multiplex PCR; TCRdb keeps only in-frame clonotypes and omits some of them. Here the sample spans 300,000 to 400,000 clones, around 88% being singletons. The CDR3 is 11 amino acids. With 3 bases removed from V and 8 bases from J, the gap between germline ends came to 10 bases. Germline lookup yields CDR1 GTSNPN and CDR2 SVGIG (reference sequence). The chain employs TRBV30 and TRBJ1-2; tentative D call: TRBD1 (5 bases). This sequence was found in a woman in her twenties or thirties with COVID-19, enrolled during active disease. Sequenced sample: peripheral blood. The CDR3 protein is CAWRAGPGYTF. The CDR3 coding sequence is TGTGCCTGGAGAGCAGGGCCCGGCTACACCTTC.